This entry features one TCR beta chain sequence. This record comes from a study of blood T cell repertoires in COVID-19. Looked up from germline, CDR1 is MNHNS and CDR2 is SASEGT. Trimming stripped 2 bases from V and 0 bases from J, with 8 bases between. The CDR3 is made up of 16 amino acids. Only in-frame clones appear in the TCRdb table, and some are missing; sequencing was by immunoSEQ multiplex PCR. The sample lists around 110,000 clones, approximately 87% occurring once. The rearrangement uses TRBV6-1 and TRBJ2-6; D remains ambiguous. The sequence was obtained from a man aged 25-45 years with acute or convalescent COVID-19. What was sequenced was peripheral blood. The CDR3 nucleotides read TGTGCCAGCAGTGAATTGCGGAGCTCTGGGGCCAACGTCCTGACTTTC. This codes for CASSELRSSGANVLTF.